This T cell receptor beta chain was captured by sequencing in a study of OX40 agonist ivuxolimab in advanced cancers. TCRdb keeps only in-frame clones here, not all; method: immunoSEQ multiplex PCR. The sample includes approximately 82,000 clones, 75% to 90% of them seen just once. This CDR3 has 17 amino acids. V dropped 2 bases and J dropped 2; count of bases not matched to a gene: 12. Germline CDR1 reads KGHSH; CDR2 reads LQKENI. The sample in question was CD4+ or CD8+ T cells sorted from blood, obtained in a trial of the OX40 agonist ivuxolimab. This TCR came from an adult with an advanced solid tumor such as melanoma, head and neck, liver or kidney cancer. J is TRBJ2-7 and V is TRBV18; 7 bases are a match to TRBD1. The CDR3 DNA sequence: TGTGCCAGCTCACCAATCGACGGACAGGTCGGGACCTACGAGCAGTACTTC. The encoded protein is CASSPIDGQVGTYEQYF.